The source of this T cell receptor beta chain is a study of cytomegalovirus exposure and HLA in healthy donors. A multiplex PCR was run with 60 Vbeta primers and 13 Jbeta primers. The table came from immunoSEQ multiplex PCR; TCRdb's copy has only in-frame clones and leaves some out. This sample has over 100,000 clones, with 81% found just once. The CDR3 consists of 13 residues. CDR1 MNHNY and CDR2 SVGAGI come from the germline V gene (reference sequence). V was pared by 6 bases and J by 3 bases, with 5 bases of the junction left unmatched. Sequenced sample: PBMCs. The rearrangement uses TRBV6-6 and TRBJ2-7, with 7 nucleotides matching TRBD1. This TCR was sampled from a woman in her 30s in good health and CMV-seronegative. The CDR3 loop is CASSRDSYYEQYF. DNA for the CDR3: TGTGCCAGCAGCCGGGACAGCTACTACGAGCAGTACTTC.